These 3 T cell receptor beta chains came from one sample sequenced in a study of T cells in Graves' hyperthyroidism and ophthalmopathy. RNA transcripts provided the source from which TCR beta CDR3 regions were amplified. The HTBI primer set drove a first-round RT-PCR of the TCR CDR3. Each CDR3 protein is one row after TCRdb ran MiXCR on the multiplex PCR reads. The profile covers about 420,000 distinct CDR3 sequences, with less than 20% appearing a single time and 11% to 15% taken by the ten largest. Sequenced material: blood. These receptors all stem from a woman between 18 and 29 years old with Graves' hyperthyroidism.

This clonotype was observed a handful of times. In DNA, the CDR3 is TGTGCCAGCAGTTCTGCCTGGGGAGGGTTCGGCACTGAAGCTTTCTTT. It translates to CASSSAWGGFGTEAFF. The chain links TRBV6-5 to TRBJ1-1; D is ambiguous. This CDR3 spans 16 amino acids. Trimming left V 4 bases short and J 4 bases short, with 19 bases between. Germline loops: CDR1 MNHEY, CDR2 SVGAGI.

The genes are TRBV20-1 and TRBJ1-2; no clear D. Germline V gene sequence: CDR1 DFQATT, CDR2 SNEGSKA (reference sequence). The CDR3 contains 10 residues. The V end lost 6 bases, the J end lost 5 bases, and 7 bases lay between the germline ends. The CDR3 reads CSAKLYGYTF. The CDR3 DNA reads TGCAGTGCCAAACTATATGGCTACACCTTC.

Ten or more counts support this clonotype. This chain uses TRBV3-1 with TRBJ2-1; 7 nucleotides match TRBD2. Germline CDR1 LGHDT, CDR2 YNNKEL (reference sequence). V lost 4 bases, J lost 3 bases, and 6 bases stayed unmatched. This CDR3 is 15 amino acids long. The DNA for the CDR3 is TGTGCCAGCAGCCGAGACCGGGACTACTACAATGAGCAGTTCTTC. This sequence encodes CASSRDRDYYNEQFF.